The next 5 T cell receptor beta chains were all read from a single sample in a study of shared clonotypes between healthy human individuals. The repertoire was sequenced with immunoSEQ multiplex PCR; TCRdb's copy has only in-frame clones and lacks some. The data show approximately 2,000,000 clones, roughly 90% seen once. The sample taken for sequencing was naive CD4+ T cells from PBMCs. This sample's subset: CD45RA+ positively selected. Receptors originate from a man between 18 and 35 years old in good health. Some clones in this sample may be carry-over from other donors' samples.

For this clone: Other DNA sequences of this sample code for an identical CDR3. CDR3 DNA: TGTGCCAGCAGTAGAGGGACAGCTAACTATGGCTACACCTTC. Translated: CASSRGTANYGYTF. V gene TRBV28 combines with J gene TRBJ1-2; 7 bases line up with TRBD1. Germline CDR1 MDHEN, CDR2 SYDVKM. The CDR3 runs to 14 residues. Trimming removed 5 bases from V and 0 bases from J; junction bases left unmatched: 3.

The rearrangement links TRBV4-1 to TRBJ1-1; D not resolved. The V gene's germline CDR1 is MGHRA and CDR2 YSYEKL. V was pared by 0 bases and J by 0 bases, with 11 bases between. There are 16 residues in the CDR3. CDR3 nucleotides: TGCGCCAGCAGCCAAGACTTCCGGGCCCTGAACACTGAAGCTTTCTTT. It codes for CASSQDFRALNTEAFF.

The CDR3, as DNA: TGTGCCAGCAGCTTGGAGGGGGGCTATGGCTACACCTTC. Amino acids: CASSLEGGYGYTF. The chain links TRBV5-8 to TRBJ1-2; D is possibly TRBD1 (6 bases). CDR3 length: 13 residues. Germline assignment: CDR1 SGHTS and CDR2 YDEGEE. The germline V and J ends were trimmed by 0 bases and 4 bases, with 7 bases remaining between them.

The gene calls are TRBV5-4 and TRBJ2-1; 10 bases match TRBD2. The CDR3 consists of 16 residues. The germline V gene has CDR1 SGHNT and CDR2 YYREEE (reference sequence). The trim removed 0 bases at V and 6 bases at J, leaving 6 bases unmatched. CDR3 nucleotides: TGTGCCAGCAGCTTGGGACTAGCGGGCGGAAGCAATGAGCAGTTCTTC. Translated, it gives CASSLGLAGGSNEQFF. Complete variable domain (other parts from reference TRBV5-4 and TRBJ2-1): ETGVTQSPTHLIKTRGQQVTLRCSSQSGHNTVSWYQQALGQGPQFIFQYYREEENGRGNFPPRFSGLQFPNYSSELNVNALELDDSALYLCASSLGLAGGSNEQFFGPGTRLTVL.

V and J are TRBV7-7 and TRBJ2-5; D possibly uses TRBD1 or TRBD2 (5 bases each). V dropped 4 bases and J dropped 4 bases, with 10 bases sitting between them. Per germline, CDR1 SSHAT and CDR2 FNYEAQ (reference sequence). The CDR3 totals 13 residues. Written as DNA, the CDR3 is TGTGCCAGCAGCTCTATGGGACCAGAGACCCAGTACTTC. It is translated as CASSSMGPETQYF. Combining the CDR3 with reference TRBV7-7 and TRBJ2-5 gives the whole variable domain GAGVSQSPRYKVTKRGQDVTLRCDPISSHATLYWYQQALGQGPEFLTYFNYEAQPDKSGLPSDRFSAERPEGSISTLTIQRTEQRDSAMYRCASSSMGPETQYFGPGTRLLVL.